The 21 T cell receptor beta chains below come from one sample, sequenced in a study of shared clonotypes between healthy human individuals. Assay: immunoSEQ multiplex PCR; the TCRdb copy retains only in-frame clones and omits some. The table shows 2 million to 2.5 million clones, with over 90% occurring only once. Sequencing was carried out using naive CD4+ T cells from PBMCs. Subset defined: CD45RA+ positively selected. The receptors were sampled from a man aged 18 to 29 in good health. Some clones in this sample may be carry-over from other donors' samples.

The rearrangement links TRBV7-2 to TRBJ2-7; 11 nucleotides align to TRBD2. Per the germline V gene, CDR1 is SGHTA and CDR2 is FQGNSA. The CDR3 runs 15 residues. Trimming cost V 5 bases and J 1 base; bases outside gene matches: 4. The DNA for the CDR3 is TGTGCCAGCAGCCCCGGGACTAGCGGTTCCTACGAGCAGTACTTC. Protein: CASSPGTSGSYEQYF.

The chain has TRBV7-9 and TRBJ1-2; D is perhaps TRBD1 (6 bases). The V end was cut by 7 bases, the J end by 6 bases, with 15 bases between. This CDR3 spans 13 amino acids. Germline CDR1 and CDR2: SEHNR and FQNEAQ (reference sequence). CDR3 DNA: TGTGCCAGCAACTGGGGGCAGGGGCATGGCTACACCTTC. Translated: CASNWGQGHGYTF.

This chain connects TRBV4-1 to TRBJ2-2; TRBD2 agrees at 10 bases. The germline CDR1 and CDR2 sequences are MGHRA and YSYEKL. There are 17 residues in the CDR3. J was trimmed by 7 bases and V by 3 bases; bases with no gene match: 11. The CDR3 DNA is TGCGCCAGCAGCCATCCCCCAGCGGGAGGGCCTATCGGGGAGCTGTTTTTT. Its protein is CASSHPPAGGPIGELFF.

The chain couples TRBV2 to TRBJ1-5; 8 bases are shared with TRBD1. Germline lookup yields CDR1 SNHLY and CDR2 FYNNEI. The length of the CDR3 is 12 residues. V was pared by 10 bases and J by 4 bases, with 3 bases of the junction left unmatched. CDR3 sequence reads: CATRDRNQPQHF. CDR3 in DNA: TGTGCCACACGGGACAGGAATCAGCCCCAGCATTTT.

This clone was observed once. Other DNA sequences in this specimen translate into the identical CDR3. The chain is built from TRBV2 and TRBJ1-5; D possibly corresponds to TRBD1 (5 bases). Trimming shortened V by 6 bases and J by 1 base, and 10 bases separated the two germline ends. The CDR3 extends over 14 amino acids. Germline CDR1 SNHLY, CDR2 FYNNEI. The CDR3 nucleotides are TGTGCCAGCAGCCTAGACAGCAGCAATCAGCCCCAGCATTTT. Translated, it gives CASSLDSSNQPQHF.

DNA for the CDR3: TGTGCCAGCAGTGAACGTTCGGGACGTAGGGAGACCCAGTACTTC. Translated, it gives CASSERSGRRETQYF. This chain links TRBV2 with TRBJ2-5; D assignment may be TRBD1 or TRBD2 (5 bases each). The CDR3 is 15 amino acids. V was shortened by 2 bases and J by 5 bases, with 15 bases between the two germline ends. CDR1 is SNHLY and CDR2 is FYNNEI in the germline V gene.

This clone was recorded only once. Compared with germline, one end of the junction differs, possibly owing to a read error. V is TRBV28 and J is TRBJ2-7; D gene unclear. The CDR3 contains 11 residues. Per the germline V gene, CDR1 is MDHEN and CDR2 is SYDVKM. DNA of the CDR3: TGTGCCAGCAGTCAATCCTACGAGCAGTGCTTC. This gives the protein CASSQSYEQCF.

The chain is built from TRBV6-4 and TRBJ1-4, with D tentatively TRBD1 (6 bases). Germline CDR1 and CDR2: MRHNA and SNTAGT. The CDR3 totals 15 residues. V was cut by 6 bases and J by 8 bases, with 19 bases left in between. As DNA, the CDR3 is TGTGCCAGCAGCCCACGACCGGACAGTATGGAAAAACTGTTTTTT. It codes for CASSPRPDSMEKLFF.

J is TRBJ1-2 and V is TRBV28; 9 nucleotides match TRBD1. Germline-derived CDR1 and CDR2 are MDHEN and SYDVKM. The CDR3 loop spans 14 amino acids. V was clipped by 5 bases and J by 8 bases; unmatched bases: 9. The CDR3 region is CASSSRDRVQGYTF. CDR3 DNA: TGTGCCAGCAGTAGCCGGGACAGGGTGCAAGGCTACACCTTC.

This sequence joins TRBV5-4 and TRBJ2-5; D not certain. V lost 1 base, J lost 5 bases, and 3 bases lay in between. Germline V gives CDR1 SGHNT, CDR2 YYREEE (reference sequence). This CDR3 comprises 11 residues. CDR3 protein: CASSLKETQYF. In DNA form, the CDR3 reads TGTGCCAGCAGCTTGAAGGAGACCCAGTACTTC.

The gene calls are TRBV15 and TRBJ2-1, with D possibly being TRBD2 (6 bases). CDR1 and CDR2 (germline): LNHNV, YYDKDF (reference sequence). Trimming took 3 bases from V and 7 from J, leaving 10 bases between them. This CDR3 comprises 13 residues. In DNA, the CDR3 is TGTGCCACCAGCAGGGGACTCGCGAATGAGCAGTTCTTC. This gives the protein CATSRGLANEQFF.

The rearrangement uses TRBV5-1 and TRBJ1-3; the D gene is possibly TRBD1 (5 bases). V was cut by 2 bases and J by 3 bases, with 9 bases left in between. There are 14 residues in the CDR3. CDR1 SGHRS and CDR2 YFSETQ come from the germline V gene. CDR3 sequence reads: CASSFNGGGNTIYF. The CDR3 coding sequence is TGCGCCAGCAGCTTCAATGGGGGTGGAAACACCATATATTTT. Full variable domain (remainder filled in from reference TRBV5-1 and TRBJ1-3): KAGVTQTPRYLIKTRGQQVTLSCSPISGHRSVSWYQQTPGQGLQFLFEYFSETQRNKGNFPGRFSGRQFSNSRSEMNVSTLELGDSALYLCASSFNGGGNTIYFGEGSWLTVV.

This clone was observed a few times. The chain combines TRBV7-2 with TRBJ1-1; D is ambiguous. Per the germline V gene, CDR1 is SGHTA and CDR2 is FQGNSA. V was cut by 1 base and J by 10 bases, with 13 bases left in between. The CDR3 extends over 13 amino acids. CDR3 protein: CASSLDRPSGAFF. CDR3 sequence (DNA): TGTGCCAGCAGCTTAGACCGCCCGAGCGGAGCTTTCTTT.

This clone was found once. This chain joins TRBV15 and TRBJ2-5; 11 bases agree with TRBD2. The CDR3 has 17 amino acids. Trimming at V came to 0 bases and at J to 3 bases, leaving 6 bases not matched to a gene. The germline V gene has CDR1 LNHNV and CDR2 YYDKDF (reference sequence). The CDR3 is CATSRELGLAGKETQYF. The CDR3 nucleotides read TGTGCCACCAGCAGAGAACTTGGACTAGCGGGTAAAGAGACCCAGTACTTC.

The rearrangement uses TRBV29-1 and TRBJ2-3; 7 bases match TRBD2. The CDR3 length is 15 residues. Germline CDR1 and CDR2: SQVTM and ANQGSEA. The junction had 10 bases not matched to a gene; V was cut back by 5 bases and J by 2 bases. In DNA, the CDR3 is TGCAGCGTTTATTACGCTAGCGGATTCACAGATACGCAGTATTTT. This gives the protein CSVYYASGFTDTQYF.

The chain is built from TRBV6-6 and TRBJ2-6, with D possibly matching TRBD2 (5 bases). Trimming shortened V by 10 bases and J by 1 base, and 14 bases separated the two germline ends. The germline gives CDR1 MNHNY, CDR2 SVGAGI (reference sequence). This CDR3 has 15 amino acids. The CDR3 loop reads CATGGGSSGANVLTF. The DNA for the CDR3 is TGTGCCACCGGTGGAGGAAGTTCTGGGGCCAACGTCCTGACTTTC.

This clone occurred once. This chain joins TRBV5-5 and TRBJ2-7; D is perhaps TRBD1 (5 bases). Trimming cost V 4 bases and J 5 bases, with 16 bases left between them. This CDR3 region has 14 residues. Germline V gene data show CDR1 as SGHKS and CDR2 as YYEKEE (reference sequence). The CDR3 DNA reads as TGTGCCAGCAGCCCGATTCAGGGTAGGCACGAGCAGTACTTC. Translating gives CASSPIQGRHEQYF.

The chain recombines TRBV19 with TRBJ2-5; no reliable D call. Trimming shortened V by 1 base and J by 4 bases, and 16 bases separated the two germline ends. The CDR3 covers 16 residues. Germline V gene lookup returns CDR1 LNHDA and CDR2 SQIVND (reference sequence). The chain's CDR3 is CASSIGLALAGETQYF. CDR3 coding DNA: TGTGCCAGTAGTATAGGTTTGGCATTAGCTGGAGAGACCCAGTACTTC. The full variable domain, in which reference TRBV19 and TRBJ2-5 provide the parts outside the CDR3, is DGGITQSPKYLFRKEGQNVTLSCEQNLNHDAMYWYRQDPGQGLRLIYYSQIVNDFQKGDIAEGYSVSREKKESFPLTVTSAQKNPTAFYLCASSIGLALAGETQYFGPGTRLLVL.

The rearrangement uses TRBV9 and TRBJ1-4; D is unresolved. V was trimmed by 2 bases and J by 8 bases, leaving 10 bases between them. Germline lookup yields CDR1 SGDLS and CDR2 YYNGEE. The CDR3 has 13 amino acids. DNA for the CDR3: TGTGCCAGCAGCGTCTCCCTCAGCGAAAAACTGTTTTTT. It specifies CASSVSLSEKLFF. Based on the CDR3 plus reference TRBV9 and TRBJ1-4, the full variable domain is DSGVTQTPKHLITATGQRVTLRCSPRSGDLSVYWYQQSLDQGLQFLIQYYNGEERAKGNILERFSAQQFPDLHSELNLSSLELGDSALYFCASSVSLSEKLFFGSGTQLSVL.

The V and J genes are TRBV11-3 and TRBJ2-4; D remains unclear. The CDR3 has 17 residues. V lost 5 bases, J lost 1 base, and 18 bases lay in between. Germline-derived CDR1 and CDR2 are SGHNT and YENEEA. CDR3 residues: CASSLIGPQRAKNIQYF. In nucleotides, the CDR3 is TGTGCCAGCAGCCTCATTGGGCCCCAACGGGCCAAAAACATTCAGTACTTC.

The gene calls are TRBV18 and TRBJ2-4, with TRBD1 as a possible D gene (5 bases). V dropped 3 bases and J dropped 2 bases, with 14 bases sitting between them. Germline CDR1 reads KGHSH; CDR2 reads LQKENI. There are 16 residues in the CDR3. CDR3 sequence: CASSPLTPGTKNIQYF. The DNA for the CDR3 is TGTGCCAGCTCACCCCTAACCCCAGGGACCAAAAACATTCAGTACTTC.